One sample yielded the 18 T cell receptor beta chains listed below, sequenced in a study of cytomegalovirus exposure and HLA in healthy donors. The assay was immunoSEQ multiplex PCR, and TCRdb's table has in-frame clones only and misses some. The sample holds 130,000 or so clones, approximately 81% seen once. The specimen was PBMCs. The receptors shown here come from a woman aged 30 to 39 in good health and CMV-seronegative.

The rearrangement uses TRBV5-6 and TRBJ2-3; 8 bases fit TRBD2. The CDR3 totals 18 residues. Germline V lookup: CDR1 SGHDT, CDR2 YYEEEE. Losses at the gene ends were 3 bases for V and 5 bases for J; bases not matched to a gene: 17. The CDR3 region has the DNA TGTGCCAGCAGCTCGGATCCCGGGGGGGCCTTGGGGAAAGATACGCAGTATTTT. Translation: CASSSDPGGALGKDTQYF. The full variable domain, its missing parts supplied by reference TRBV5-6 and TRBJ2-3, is DAGVTQSPTHLIKTRGQQVTLRCSPKSGHDTVSWYQQALGQGPQFIFQYYEEEERQRGNFPDRFSGHQFPNYSSELNVNALLLGDSALYLCASSSDPGGALGKDTQYFGPGTRLTVL.

CDR3 DNA: TGTGCCAGCAGCCAAGATCCGTGGGGACATCAGCATTTT. Translation: CASSQDPWGHQHF. The V call is TRBV14, the J call TRBJ1-5; possible D gene TRBD1, 6 bases. The CDR3 sequence is 13 residues long. Looked up from germline, CDR1 is SGHDN and CDR2 is FVKESK. V was trimmed by 0 bases and J by 13 bases, leaving 13 bases between them.

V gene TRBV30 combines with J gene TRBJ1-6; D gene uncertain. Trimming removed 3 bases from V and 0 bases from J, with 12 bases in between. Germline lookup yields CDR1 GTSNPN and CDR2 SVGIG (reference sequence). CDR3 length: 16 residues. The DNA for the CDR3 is TGTGCCTGGAGACCAAAAGTGAGCTCCTATAATTCACCCCTCCACTTT. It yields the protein CAWRPKVSSYNSPLHF.

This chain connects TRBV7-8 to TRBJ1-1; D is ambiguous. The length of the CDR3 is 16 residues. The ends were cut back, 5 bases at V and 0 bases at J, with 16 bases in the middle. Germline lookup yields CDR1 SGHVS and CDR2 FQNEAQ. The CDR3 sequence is CASSLFGGQLNTEAFF. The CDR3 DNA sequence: TGTGCCAGCAGCCTTTTCGGAGGCCAGTTGAACACTGAAGCTTTCTTT.

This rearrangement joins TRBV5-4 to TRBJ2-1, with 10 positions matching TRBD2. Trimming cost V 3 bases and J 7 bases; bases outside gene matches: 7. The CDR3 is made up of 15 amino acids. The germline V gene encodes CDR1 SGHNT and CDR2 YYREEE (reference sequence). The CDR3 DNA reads TGTGCCAGCAGCTACAGCGGGGGGGGAGGGAATGAGCAGTTCTTC. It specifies CASSYSGGGGNEQFF.

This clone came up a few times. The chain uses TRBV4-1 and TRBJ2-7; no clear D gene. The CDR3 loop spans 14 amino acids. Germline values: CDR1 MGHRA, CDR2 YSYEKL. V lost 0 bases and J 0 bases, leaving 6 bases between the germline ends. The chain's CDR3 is CASSQEVSSYEQYF. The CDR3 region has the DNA TGCGCCAGCAGCCAAGAGGTTAGCTCCTACGAGCAGTACTTC.

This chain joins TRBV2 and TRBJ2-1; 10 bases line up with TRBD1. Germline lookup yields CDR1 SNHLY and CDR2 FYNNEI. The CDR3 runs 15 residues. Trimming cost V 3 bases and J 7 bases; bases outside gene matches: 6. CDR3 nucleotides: TGTGCCAGCAGTGATGTTGGGACAGGGGTTAATGAGCAGTTCTTC. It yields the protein CASSDVGTGVNEQFF. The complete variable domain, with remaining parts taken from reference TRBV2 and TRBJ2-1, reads EPEVTQTPSHQVTQMGQEVILRCVPISNHLYFYWYRQILGQKVEFLVSFYNNEISEKSEIFDDQFSVERPDGSNFTLKIRSTKLEDSAMYFCASSDVGTGVNEQFFGPGTRLTVL.

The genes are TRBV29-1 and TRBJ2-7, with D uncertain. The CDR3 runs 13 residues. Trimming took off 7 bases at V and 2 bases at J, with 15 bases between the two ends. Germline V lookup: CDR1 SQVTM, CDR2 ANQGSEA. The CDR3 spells CSARSLNPYEQYF. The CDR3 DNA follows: TGCAGCGCTCGGAGCCTGAACCCCTACGAGCAGTACTTC.

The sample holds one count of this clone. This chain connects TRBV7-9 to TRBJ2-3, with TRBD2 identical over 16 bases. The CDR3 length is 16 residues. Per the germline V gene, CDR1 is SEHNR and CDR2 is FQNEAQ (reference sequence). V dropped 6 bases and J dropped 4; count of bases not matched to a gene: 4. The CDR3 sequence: CASSGTSGGAADTQYF. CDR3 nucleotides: TGTGCCAGCAGTGGGACTAGCGGGGGGGCTGCAGATACGCAGTATTTT. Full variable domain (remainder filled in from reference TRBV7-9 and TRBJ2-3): DTGVSQNPRHKITKRGQNVTFRCDPISEHNRLYWYRQTLGQGPEFLTYFQNEAQLEKSRLLSDRFSAERPKGSFSTLEIQRTEQGDSAMYLCASSGTSGGAADTQYFGPGTRLTVL.

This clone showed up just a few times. CDR3 sequence reads: CASSIDSSYEQYF. The CDR3 DNA reads as TGTGCCAGCAGCATCGATAGCTCCTACGAGCAGTACTTC. The chain carries TRBV28 and TRBJ2-7; no firm D call. The CDR3 totals 13 residues. V lost 6 bases, J lost 0 bases, and 9 bases lay in between. Germline CDR1 MDHEN, CDR2 SYDVKM.

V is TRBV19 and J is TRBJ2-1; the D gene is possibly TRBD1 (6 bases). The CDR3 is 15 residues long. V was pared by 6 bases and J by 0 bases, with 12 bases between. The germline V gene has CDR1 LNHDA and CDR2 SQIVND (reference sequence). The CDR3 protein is CASSPRGLSYNEQFF. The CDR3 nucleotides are TGTGCCAGTAGCCCCAGGGGCCTCTCCTACAATGAGCAGTTCTTC.

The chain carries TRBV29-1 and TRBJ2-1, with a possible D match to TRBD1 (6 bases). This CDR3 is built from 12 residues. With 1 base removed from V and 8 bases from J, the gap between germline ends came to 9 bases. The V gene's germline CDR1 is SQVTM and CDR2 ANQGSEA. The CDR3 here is CSVEGRGDEQFF. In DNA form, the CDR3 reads TGCAGCGTTGAAGGCAGGGGCGATGAGCAGTTCTTC.

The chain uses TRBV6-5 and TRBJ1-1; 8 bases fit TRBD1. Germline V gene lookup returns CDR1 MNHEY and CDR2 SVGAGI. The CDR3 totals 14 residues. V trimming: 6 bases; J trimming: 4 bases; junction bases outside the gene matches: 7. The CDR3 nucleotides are TGTGCCAGCAGCGTACAGGGGGAAAGCACTGAAGCTTTCTTT. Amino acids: CASSVQGESTEAFF.

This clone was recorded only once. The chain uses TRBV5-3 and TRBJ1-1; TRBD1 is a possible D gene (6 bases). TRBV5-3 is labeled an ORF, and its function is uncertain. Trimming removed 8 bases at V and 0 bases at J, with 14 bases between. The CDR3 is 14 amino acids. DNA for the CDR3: TGTGCCAGCAGCCGAGGACAGCTGAACACTGAAGCTTTCTTT. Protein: CASSRGQLNTEAFF.

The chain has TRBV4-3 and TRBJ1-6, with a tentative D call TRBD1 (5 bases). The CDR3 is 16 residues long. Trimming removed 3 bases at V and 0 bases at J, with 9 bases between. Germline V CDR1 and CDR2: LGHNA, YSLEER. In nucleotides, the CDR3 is TGCGCCAGCAGCCATGGCGACAGCTCCTATAATTCACCCCTCCACTTT. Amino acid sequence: CASSHGDSSYNSPLHF.

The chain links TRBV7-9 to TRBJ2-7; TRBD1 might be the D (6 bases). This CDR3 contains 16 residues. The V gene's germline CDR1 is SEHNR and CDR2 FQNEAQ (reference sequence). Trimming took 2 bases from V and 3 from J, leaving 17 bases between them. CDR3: CASSLILAGDVYEQYF. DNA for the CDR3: TGTGCCAGCAGCTTAATACTGGCAGGGGATGTCTACGAGCAGTACTTC.

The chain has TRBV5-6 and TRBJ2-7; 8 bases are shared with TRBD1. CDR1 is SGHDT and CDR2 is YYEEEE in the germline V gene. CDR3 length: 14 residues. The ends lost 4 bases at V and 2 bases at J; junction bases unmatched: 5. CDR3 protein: CASSPGQGPYEQYF. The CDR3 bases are TGTGCCAGCAGCCCCGGACAGGGACCCTACGAGCAGTACTTC.

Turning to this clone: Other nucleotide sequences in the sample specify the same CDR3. In DNA, the CDR3 is TGTGCCAGCAGCTTGCAGGGTGGCACTGAAGCTTTCTTT. It yields the protein CASSLQGGTEAFF. The chain is built from TRBV5-6 and TRBJ1-1; tentative D call: TRBD1 (5 bases). With 1 base removed from V and 4 bases from J, the gap between germline ends came to 8 bases. CDR1 is SGHDT, CDR2 YYEEEE, per germline. The length of the CDR3 is 13 residues.